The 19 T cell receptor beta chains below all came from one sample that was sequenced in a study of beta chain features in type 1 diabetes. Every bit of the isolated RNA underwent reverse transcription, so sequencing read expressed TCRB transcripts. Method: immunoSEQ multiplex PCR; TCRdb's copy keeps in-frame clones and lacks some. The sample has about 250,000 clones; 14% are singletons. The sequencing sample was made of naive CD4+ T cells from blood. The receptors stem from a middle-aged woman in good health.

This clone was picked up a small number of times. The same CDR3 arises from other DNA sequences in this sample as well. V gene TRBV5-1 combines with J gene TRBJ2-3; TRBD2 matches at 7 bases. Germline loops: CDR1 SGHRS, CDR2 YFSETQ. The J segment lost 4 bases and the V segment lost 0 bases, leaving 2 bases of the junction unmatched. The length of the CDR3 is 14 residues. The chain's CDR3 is CASSLDGGADTQYF. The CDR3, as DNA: TGCGCCAGCAGCTTGGATGGGGGGGCAGATACGCAGTATTTT.

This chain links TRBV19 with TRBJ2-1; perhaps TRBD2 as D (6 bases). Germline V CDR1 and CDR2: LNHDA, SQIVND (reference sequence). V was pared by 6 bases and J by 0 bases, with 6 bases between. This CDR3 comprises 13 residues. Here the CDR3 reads CASSGSSYNEQFF. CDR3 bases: TGTGCCAGTAGCGGGAGCTCCTACAATGAGCAGTTCTTC.

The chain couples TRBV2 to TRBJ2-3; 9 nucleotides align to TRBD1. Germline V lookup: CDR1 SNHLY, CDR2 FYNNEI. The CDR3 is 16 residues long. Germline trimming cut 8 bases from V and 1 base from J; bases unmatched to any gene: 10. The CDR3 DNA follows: TGTGCCAGCTGGACACAGGGGGCGACGGGCACAGATACGCAGTATTTT. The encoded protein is CASWTQGATGTDTQYF.

The CDR3 region is CASRGGQGGGTDTQYF. CDR3 DNA sequence: TGTGCCAGCAGGGGAGGACAGGGTGGAGGCACAGATACGCAGTATTTT. V gene TRBV2 combines with J gene TRBJ2-3; the match to TRBD1 covers 8 bases. The germline gives CDR1 SNHLY, CDR2 FYNNEI. Trimming took 6 bases from V and 1 from J; bases not matched to a gene: 9. This CDR3 is built from 16 residues. Combining the CDR3 with reference TRBV2 and TRBJ2-3 gives the whole variable domain EPEVTQTPSHQVTQMGQEVILRCVPISNHLYFYWYRQILGQKVEFLVSFYNNEISEKSEIFDDQFSVERPDGSNFTLKIRSTKLEDSAMYFCASRGGQGGGTDTQYFGPGTRLTVL.

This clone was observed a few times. The CDR3 sequence is CASSDAGGTDTQYF. The CDR3 DNA reads TGTGCCAGCAGTGATGCGGGGGGCACAGATACGCAGTATTTT. This chain links TRBV2 with TRBJ2-3; TRBD2 matches 7 bases. Germline loops: CDR1 SNHLY, CDR2 FYNNEI. V trimming: 3 bases; J trimming: 1 base; junction bases outside the gene matches: 1. The CDR3 is 14 residues long.

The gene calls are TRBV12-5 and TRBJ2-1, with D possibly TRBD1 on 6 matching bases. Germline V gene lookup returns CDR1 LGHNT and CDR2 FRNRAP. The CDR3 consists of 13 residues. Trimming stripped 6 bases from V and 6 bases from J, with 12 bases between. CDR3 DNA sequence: TGTGCTAGTGGCGAGACAGGAGCCAATGAGCAGTTCTTC. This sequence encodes CASGETGANEQFF.

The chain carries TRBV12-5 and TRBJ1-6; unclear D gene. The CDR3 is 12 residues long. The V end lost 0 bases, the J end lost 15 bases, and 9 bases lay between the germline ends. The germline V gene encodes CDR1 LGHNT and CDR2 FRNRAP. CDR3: CASGLVRDLLHF. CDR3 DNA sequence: TGTGCTAGTGGTTTGGTACGGGATCTCCTCCACTTT.

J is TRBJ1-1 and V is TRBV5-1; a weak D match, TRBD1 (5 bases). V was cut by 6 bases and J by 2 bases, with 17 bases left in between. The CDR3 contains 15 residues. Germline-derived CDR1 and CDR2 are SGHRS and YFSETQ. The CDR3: CASTLSGAGNTEAFF. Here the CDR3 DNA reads TGCGCCAGCACCCTTAGCGGGGCTGGTAACACTGAAGCTTTCTTT. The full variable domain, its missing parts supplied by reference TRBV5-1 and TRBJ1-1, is KAGVTQTPRYLIKTRGQQVTLSCSPISGHRSVSWYQQTPGQGLQFLFEYFSETQRNKGNFPGRFSGRQFSNSRSEMNVSTLELGDSALYLCASTLSGAGNTEAFFGQGTRLTVV.

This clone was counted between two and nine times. In nucleotides, the CDR3 is TGTGCCACCCAAGGGACTGGGGGAGAGCCCCAGCATTTT. Translated, it gives CATQGTGGEPQHF. This chain links TRBV6-6 with TRBJ1-5; D may be TRBD1 (5 bases). Germline loops: CDR1 MNHNY, CDR2 SVGAGI (reference sequence). This CDR3 comprises 13 residues. V gave up 10 bases and J gave up 8 bases, with 18 bases separating them.

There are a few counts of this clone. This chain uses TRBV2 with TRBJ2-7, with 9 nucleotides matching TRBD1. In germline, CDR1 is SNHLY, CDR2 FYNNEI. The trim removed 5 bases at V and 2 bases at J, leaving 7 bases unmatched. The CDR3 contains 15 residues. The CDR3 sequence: CASSQSGTGTYEQYF. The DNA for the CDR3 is TGTGCCAGCAGTCAATCCGGGACAGGGACCTACGAGCAGTACTTC.

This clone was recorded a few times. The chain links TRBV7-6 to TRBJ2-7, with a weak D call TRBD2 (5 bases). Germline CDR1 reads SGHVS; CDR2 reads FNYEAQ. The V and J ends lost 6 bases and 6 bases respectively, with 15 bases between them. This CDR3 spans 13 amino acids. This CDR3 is CASSQNEGAEQYF. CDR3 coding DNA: TGTGCCAGCAGTCAAAACGAGGGCGCCGAGCAGTACTTC.

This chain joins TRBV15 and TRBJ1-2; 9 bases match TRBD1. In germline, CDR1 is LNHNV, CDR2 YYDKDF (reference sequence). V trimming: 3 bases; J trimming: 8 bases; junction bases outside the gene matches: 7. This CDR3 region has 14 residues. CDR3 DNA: TGTGCCACCAGCAGTACAGGGGGCCTAAGGGGCTACACCTTC. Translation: CATSSTGGLRGYTF.

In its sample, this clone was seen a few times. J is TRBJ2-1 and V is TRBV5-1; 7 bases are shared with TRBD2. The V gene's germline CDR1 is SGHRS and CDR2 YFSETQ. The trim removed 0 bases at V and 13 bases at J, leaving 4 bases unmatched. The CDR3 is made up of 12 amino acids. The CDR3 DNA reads TGCGCCAGCAGCTTGGAGGGAGGGGTACAGTTCTTC. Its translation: CASSLEGGVQFF. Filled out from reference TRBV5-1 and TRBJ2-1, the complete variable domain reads KAGVTQTPRYLIKTRGQQVTLSCSPISGHRSVSWYQQTPGQGLQFLFEYFSETQRNKGNFPGRFSGRQFSNSRSEMNVSTLELGDSALYLCASSLEGGVQFFGPGTRLTVL.

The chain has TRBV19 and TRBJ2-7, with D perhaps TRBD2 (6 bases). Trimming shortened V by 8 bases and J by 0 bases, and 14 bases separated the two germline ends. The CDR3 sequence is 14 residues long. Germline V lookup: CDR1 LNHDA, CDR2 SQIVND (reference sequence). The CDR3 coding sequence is TGTGCCAGTGGAGGCGGGACGGACTCCTACGAGCAGTACTTC. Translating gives CASGGGTDSYEQYF.

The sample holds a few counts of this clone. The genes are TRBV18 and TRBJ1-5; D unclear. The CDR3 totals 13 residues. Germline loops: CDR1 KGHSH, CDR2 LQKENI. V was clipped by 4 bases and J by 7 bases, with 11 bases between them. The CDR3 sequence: CASSQDLQQPQHF. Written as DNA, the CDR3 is TGTGCCAGCTCACAAGACCTACAGCAGCCCCAGCATTTT.

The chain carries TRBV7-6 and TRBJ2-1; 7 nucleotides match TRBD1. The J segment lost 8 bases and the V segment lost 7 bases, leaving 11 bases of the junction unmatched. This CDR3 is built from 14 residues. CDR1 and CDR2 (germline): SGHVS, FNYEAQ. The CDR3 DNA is TGTGCCAGCAACCAAGGGGCAGGGGGAGATGAGCAGTTCTTC. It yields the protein CASNQGAGGDEQFF.

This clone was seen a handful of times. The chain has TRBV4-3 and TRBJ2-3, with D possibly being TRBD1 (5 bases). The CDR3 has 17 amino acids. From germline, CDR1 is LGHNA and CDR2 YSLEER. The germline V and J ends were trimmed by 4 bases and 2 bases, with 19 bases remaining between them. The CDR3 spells CASSPSMGQQNTDTQYF. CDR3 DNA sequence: TGCGCCAGCAGCCCCTCTATGGGGCAACAGAACACAGATACGCAGTATTTT.

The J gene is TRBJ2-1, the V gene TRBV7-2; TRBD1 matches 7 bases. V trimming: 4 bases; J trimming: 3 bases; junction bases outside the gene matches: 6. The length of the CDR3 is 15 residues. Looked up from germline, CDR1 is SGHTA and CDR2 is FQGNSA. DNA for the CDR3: TGTGCCAGCAGCTCCCGGGACAGACTCTACAATGAGCAGTTCTTC. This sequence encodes CASSSRDRLYNEQFF.

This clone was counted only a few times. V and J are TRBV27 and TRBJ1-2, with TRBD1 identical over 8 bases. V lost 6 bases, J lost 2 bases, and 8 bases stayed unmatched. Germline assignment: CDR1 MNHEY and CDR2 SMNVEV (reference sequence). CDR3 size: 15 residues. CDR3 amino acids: CASSRLGQDNYGYTF. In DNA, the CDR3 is TGTGCCAGCAGCCGATTGGGACAGGACAACTATGGCTACACCTTC.